Below, 20 T cell receptor beta chains from the same sample are listed, as sequenced in a study of control samples from healthy donors and cancer patients (dated by TCRdb to 2019 to 2021). Library method: the immunoSEQ multiplex PCR assay. TCRdb stores this immuneACCESS table with in-frame sequences only. Part of the clones is absent; in the studies checked, under half of the shortfall reflects unresolved V genes, and no reason is known for the rest. For this sample there are more than 95,000 clones; about 88% appear just once. The ten largest clones add up to about 1.8% of the sample. The specimen sequenced was blood. These receptors all come from a man aged 18 to 35 in good health.

The V and J genes are TRBV10-1 and TRBJ2-2; D remains ambiguous. V dropped 3 bases and J dropped 5 bases, with 13 bases sitting between them. CDR1 and CDR2 (germline): WNHNN, SYGVQD (reference sequence). CDR3 length equals 15 residues. Here the CDR3 DNA reads TGCGCCAGCAGTGAAGTGACGGCCGATACCGGGGAGCTGTTTTTT. It translates to CASSEVTADTGELFF.

The chain has TRBV5-4 and TRBJ2-1; TRBD1 is a possible D gene (5 bases). V lost 4 bases to trimming and J lost 9 bases, with 32 bases between them. The CDR3 extends over 19 amino acids. Germline V CDR1 and CDR2: SGHNT, YYREEE (reference sequence). The DNA for the CDR3 is TGTGCCAGCAGCCCCGACCCCAGGGAAAGGGCGAGCCCAGTCAGTGAGCAGTTCTTC. Translation gives CASSPDPRERASPVSEQFF.

The V gene is TRBV5-6, the J gene TRBJ1-4; the D gene is possibly TRBD1 (5 bases). CDR3 length equals 15 residues. Germline-derived CDR1 and CDR2 are SGHDT and YYEEEE. V lost 0 bases to trimming and J lost 7 bases, with 13 bases between them. Here the CDR3 DNA reads TGTGCCAGCAGCTTGGGGGTAGGGGTTGGTGAAAAACTGTTTTTT. This encodes CASSLGVGVGEKLFF.

This clone was seen more than once but under ten times. V gene TRBV5-4 combines with J gene TRBJ2-7, with TRBD1 as a possible D gene (5 bases). With 3 bases removed from V and 3 bases from J, the gap between germline ends came to 19 bases. CDR1 is SGHNT and CDR2 is YYREEE in the germline V gene (reference sequence). The CDR3 has 16 residues. The CDR3 sequence is CASSSPSQGSGYEQYF. CDR3 nucleotide sequence: TGTGCCAGCAGCTCCCCAAGCCAGGGATCAGGCTACGAGCAGTACTTC.

V and J are TRBV27 and TRBJ2-1; D is ambiguous. Germline values: CDR1 MNHEY, CDR2 SMNVEV (reference sequence). This CDR3 contains 13 residues. Trimming pared 3 bases from V and 2 bases from J, leaving 5 bases between. In DNA form, the CDR3 reads TGTGCCAGCAGTTTGCAGGCCTACAATGAGCAGTTCTTC. Amino acids: CASSLQAYNEQFF.

CDR3 loop: CASSQEAVPGWDTQYF. The CDR3 DNA follows: TGCGCCAGCAGCCAAGAGGCCGTCCCAGGGTGGGATACGCAGTATTTT. This sequence joins TRBV4-3 and TRBJ2-3; D might be TRBD1 (5 bases). Germline V CDR1 and CDR2: LGHNA, YSLEER. Trimming stripped 0 bases from V and 6 bases from J, with 16 bases between. CDR3 length equals 16 residues.

This chain connects TRBV9 to TRBJ2-5; D gene unclear. The CDR3 spans 14 residues. Germline-derived CDR1 and CDR2 are SGDLS and YYNGEE. V lost 2 bases, J lost 4 bases, and 12 bases lay in between. Written as DNA, the CDR3 is TGTGCCAGCAGCGTCGCGGTTTCATCAGAGACCCAGTACTTC. Its protein is CASSVAVSSETQYF. Combining the CDR3 with reference TRBV9 and TRBJ2-5 gives the whole variable domain DSGVTQTPKHLITATGQRVTLRCSPRSGDLSVYWYQQSLDQGLQFLIQYYNGEERAKGNILERFSAQQFPDLHSELNLSSLELGDSALYFCASSVAVSSETQYFGPGTRLLVL.

This clone was recorded a few times. The chain links TRBV5-1 to TRBJ2-2; D not resolved. CDR1 is SGHRS, CDR2 YFSETQ, per germline. V shed 0 bases and J shed 13 bases, with 10 bases lying between them. The CDR3 is 12 residues long. This CDR3 reads CASSLAGVGLFF. In DNA form, the CDR3 reads TGCGCCAGCAGCTTGGCCGGCGTGGGGCTGTTTTTT.

The V and J genes are TRBV7-3 and TRBJ1-2; 7 bases are a match to TRBD1. V lost 2 bases to trimming and J lost 3 bases; unmatched junction nucleotides: 0. Germline V gene sequence: CDR1 SGHTA, CDR2 FQGTGA. CDR3 length equals 13 residues. The CDR3 coding sequence is TGTGCCAGCAGCTTACAGGGGGACTATGGCTACACCTTC. Amino acids: CASSLQGDYGYTF.

CDR3 protein: CASSQGPADSYNSPLHF. Written as DNA, the CDR3 is TGCGCCAGCAGCCAAGGCCCGGCGGACAGCTATAATTCACCCCTCCACTTT. This chain connects TRBV4-1 to TRBJ1-6; D might be TRBD1 (6 bases). Germline values: CDR1 MGHRA, CDR2 YSYEKL. The CDR3 covers 17 residues. Trimming stripped 1 base from V and 3 bases from J, with 13 bases between.

J is TRBJ2-3 and V is TRBV7-9, with D uncertain. Germline V gives CDR1 SEHNR, CDR2 FQNEAQ (reference sequence). CDR3 length: 15 amino acids. V was clipped by 5 bases and J by 5 bases, with 17 bases between them. In nucleotides, the CDR3 is TGTGCCAGCAGCCCTCCTCCGCCGGGCATAGATACGCAGTATTTT. As protein: CASSPPPPGIDTQYF.

The V and J genes are TRBV7-9 and TRBJ2-1; D is perhaps TRBD1 or TRBD2 (5 bases each). Germline-derived CDR1 and CDR2 are SEHNR and FQNEAQ (reference sequence). V shed 6 bases and J shed 8 bases, with 20 bases lying between them. This CDR3 has 15 amino acids. The CDR3 nucleotides are TGTGCCAGCAGTCCCCCGGGACCGTACGGCGATGAGCAGTTCTTC. Translated, it gives CASSPPGPYGDEQFF.

This clone was detected once. The rearrangement links TRBV23-1 to TRBJ2-7; D ambiguous. TRBV23-1 is recorded as an ORF, its role being uncertain. The ends were cut back, 2 bases at V and 7 bases at J, with 15 bases in the middle. The CDR3 is 14 residues long. The CDR3, as DNA: TGCGCCAGCAGTCAAATCGCTCGGTCCTGGGAGCAGTACTTC. Its translation: CASSQIARSWEQYF.

The rearrangement joins TRBV27 to TRBJ2-7, with D possibly TRBD1 on 5 matching bases. The CDR3 is 13 residues long. V was trimmed by 5 bases and J by 3 bases, leaving 11 bases between them. Germline V gene lookup returns CDR1 MNHEY and CDR2 SMNVEV (reference sequence). The CDR3 sequence: CASSLDSRYEQYF. In DNA form, the CDR3 reads TGTGCCAGCAGTCTAGACAGTCGCTACGAGCAGTACTTC.

The chain uses TRBV27 and TRBJ1-6, with D uncertain. This CDR3 comprises 18 residues. V was clipped by 2 bases and J by 0 bases, with 14 bases between them. From germline, CDR1 is MNHEY and CDR2 SMNVEV (reference sequence). The CDR3 region has the DNA TGTGCCAGCAGTTTAATAGCGGCGCTGAGCTCCTATAATTCACCCCTCCACTTT. Translation gives CASSLIAALSSYNSPLHF.

V is TRBV11-2 and J is TRBJ2-7; 10 nucleotides match TRBD2. Trimming cost V 5 bases and J 0 bases; bases outside gene matches: 1. CDR3 size: 14 residues. CDR1 and CDR2 from the germline V gene are SGHAT and FQNNGV. In DNA form, the CDR3 reads TGTGCCAGCAGCCCTAGCGGGAGCTCCTACGAGCAGTACTTC. Translation gives CASSPSGSSYEQYF.

The chain is built from TRBV27 and TRBJ2-6; D gene ambiguous. The CDR3 consists of 15 residues. CDR1 is MNHEY, CDR2 SMNVEV, per germline (reference sequence). Trimming left V 5 bases short and J 2 bases short, with 10 bases between. The CDR3 DNA follows: TGTGCCAGCAGTCCCCTATATACTGGGGCCAACGTCCTGACTTTC. This gives the protein CASSPLYTGANVLTF. Complete variable domain (other parts from reference TRBV27 and TRBJ2-6): EAQVTQNPRYLITVTGKKLTVTCSQNMNHEYMSWYRQDPGLGLRQIYYSMNVEVTDKGDVPEGYKVSRKEKRNFPLILESPSPNQTSLYFCASSPLYTGANVLTFGAGSRLTVL.

The chain combines TRBV5-8 with TRBJ1-1; TRBD1 might be the D (5 bases). V lost 0 bases and J lost 7, with 22 bases in between. Germline lookup yields CDR1 SGHTS and CDR2 YDEGEE. This CDR3 comprises 17 residues. CDR3 DNA: TGTGCCAGCAGCTTGGGGGCAGGAGGGGTCGGGCAAAATGAAGCTTTCTTT. Amino acids: CASSLGAGGVGQNEAFF.

This chain joins TRBV6-2 or TRBV6-3 and TRBJ2-5; the D is unclear. Trimming pared 5 bases from V and 2 bases from J, leaving 9 bases between. There are 13 residues in the CDR3. Per germline, CDR1 MNHEY and CDR2 SVGEGT. The CDR3 reads CASSNSEQETQYF. For the CDR3, the DNA is TGTGCCAGCAGTAACAGCGAACAAGAGACCCAGTACTTC.

This sequence joins TRBV14 and TRBJ2-3, with TRBD2 matching over 8 bases. The CDR3 contains 13 residues. The germline CDR1 and CDR2 sequences are SGHDN and FVKESK. V lost 0 bases and J lost 11; bases outside the gene matches: 4. This chain's CDR3 is CASSQERGLGQYF. DNA for the CDR3: TGTGCCAGCAGCCAAGAACGGGGACTAGGGCAGTATTTT.